This record looks at one T cell receptor beta chain sequence and its context. V lost 3 bases and J lost 2; bases outside the gene matches: 5. The length of the CDR3 is 15 residues. Germline V gives CDR1 MNHEY, CDR2 SMNVEV (reference sequence). The data stem from a study of cytomegalovirus exposure and HLA in healthy donors. The study ran its PCR with 60 Vbeta and 13 Jbeta primers. The method was immunoSEQ multiplex PCR; TCRdb's version includes in-frame clones alone and lacks a portion of them. The profile shows over 60,000 clones, under 80% of them singletons. The chain couples TRBV27 to TRBJ2-5, with TRBD2 identical over 8 bases. This receptor was taken from a male donor in good health and CMV-seropositive. Sequencing was performed on PBMCs. The CDR3 loop is CASSLLAGKQETQYF. CDR3 coding DNA: TGTGCCAGCAGTTTGTTAGCGGGGAAACAAGAGACCCAGTACTTC.